This TCR beta chain was found in a study of cytomegalovirus exposure and HLA in healthy donors. Across the study: Later analysis reported that the 120 validation repertoires shared the platform of the approximately 690 first-cohort repertoires. Study-level findings and limits: Most TCR sequences were uncommon, yet certain public TCRs appeared in many donors.

The protocol was immunoSEQ multiplex PCR, while the TCRdb copy is restricted to in-frame clones and leaves out a portion. The repertoire holds more than 140,000 clones, roughly 91% seen once, with about 3.5% in the top ten. This CDR3 has 13 residues. Germline CDR1 MNHEY, CDR2 SMNVEV (reference sequence). The junction had 5 bases not matched to a gene; V was cut back by 6 bases and J by 5 bases. Comment on this clone: Its antigen is not known.

The TCR was taken from a woman between 18 and 29 years old in good health and CMV-seropositive. V and J are TRBV27 and TRBJ1-2; TRBD1 matches 8 bases. Material for sequencing was PBMCs. Written as DNA, the CDR3 is TGTGCCAGCAGATCGGACAGGGCGTATGGCTACACCTTC. It is translated as CASRSDRAYGYTF.